The next 17 T cell receptor beta chains were all read from a single sample in a study of early stage breast cancer tumors. The assay was immunoSEQ multiplex PCR, and TCRdb's table has in-frame clones only and misses some. The sample comprises 27,000 or so clones, 80% to 90% of which are singletons, and around 10% rests with the top ten. The sequenced sample consisted of blood. Receptors originate from a person in their fifties with breast cancer.

The gene calls are TRBV4-1 and TRBJ1-2; weak D call: TRBD1 (6 bases). The CDR3 is 14 amino acids. The ends were cut back, 1 base at V and 0 bases at J, with 6 bases in the middle. From germline, CDR1 is MGHRA and CDR2 YSYEKL. DNA for the CDR3: TGCGCCAGCAGCCAAGGACAGGCTAACTATGGCTACACCTTC. This translates into CASSQGQANYGYTF.

A few counts support this clone. The gene calls are TRBV5-5 and TRBJ1-5; no definite D call. CDR1 is SGHKS, CDR2 YYEKEE, per germline (reference sequence). V lost 0 bases and J 0 bases, leaving 7 bases between the germline ends. The CDR3 consists of 15 residues. CDR3 region: CASSLGLNSNQPQHF. The CDR3 region has the DNA TGTGCCAGCAGCTTGGGACTAAATAGCAATCAGCCCCAGCATTTT.

V usage is TRBV30 and J usage is TRBJ2-5; 8 bases are shared with TRBD1. This CDR3 is built from 14 residues. After removal of 3 bases from V and 1 base from J, the junction contained 4 bases not matched to a gene. In germline, CDR1 is GTSNPN, CDR2 SVGIG (reference sequence). The CDR3 spells CAWRQTGGQETQYF. The CDR3 DNA follows: TGTGCCTGGAGACAAACAGGGGGCCAAGAGACCCAGTACTTC.

The chain carries TRBV2 and TRBJ1-1; TRBD1 is a possible D gene (5 bases). The ends were cut back, 6 bases at V and 1 base at J, with 15 bases in the middle. This CDR3 is 15 amino acids long. In germline, CDR1 is SNHLY, CDR2 FYNNEI. CDR3 DNA: TGTGCCAGCAGGGACAACACGATCCCGAACACTGAAGCTTTCTTT. Translated, it gives CASRDNTIPNTEAFF.

The rearrangement uses TRBV13 and TRBJ2-7, with 11 positions matching TRBD1. Trimming at V came to 6 bases and at J to 1 base, leaving 5 bases not matched to a gene. The CDR3 totals 15 residues. Per germline, CDR1 PRHDT and CDR2 FYEKMQ (reference sequence). The CDR3 region has the DNA TGTGCCAGCAGGGGGACAGGGGGTTTTTCCTACGAGCAGTACTTC. Translating gives CASRGTGGFSYEQYF.

The rearrangement uses TRBV14 and TRBJ1-3; perhaps TRBD1 as D (5 bases). This CDR3 has 17 residues. Trimming left V 5 bases short and J 11 bases short, with 28 bases between. CDR1 is SGHDN and CDR2 is FVKESK in the germline V gene. The CDR3 loop reads CASSATGPGRPSGAIYF. CDR3 DNA: TGTGCCAGCAGCGCCACGGGTCCCGGCAGGCCCTCGGGGGCCATATATTTT.

The chain links TRBV5-1 to TRBJ2-1; D might be TRBD2 (5 bases). V lost 0 bases and J lost 7, with 17 bases in between. CDR1 is SGHRS and CDR2 is YFSETQ in the germline V gene. The CDR3 runs 16 residues. This CDR3 is CASSLGGKIDLNEQFF. The DNA of the CDR3 is TGCGCCAGCAGCTTGGGAGGGAAGATAGACCTTAATGAGCAGTTCTTC.

The rearrangement joins TRBV7-3 to TRBJ2-2; TRBD2 aligns across 9 bases. Germline CDR1 reads SGHTA; CDR2 reads FQGTGA. V lost 6 bases and J lost 5; bases outside the gene matches: 13. The CDR3 consists of 17 residues. CDR3 nucleotides: TGTGCCAGCAGTACGGGGTTGGTAGCGGGAGCGACCGGGGAGCTGTTTTTT. Translation: CASSTGLVAGATGELFF.

This chain uses TRBV27 with TRBJ2-3; D is ambiguous. CDR3 size: 14 residues. The germline gives CDR1 MNHEY, CDR2 SMNVEV (reference sequence). V was shortened by 2 bases and J by 3 bases, with 9 bases between the two germline ends. The CDR3 spells CASSLRRETDTQYF. In DNA, the CDR3 is TGTGCCAGCAGTTTACGCAGAGAAACAGATACGCAGTATTTT.

In its sample, this clone was seen a few times. The rearrangement uses TRBV5-1 and TRBJ2-7; TRBD1 matches at 8 bases. J gave up 3 bases and V 0 bases, and 5 bases lay outside the gene matches. The CDR3 has 15 amino acids. Germline CDR1 reads SGHRS; CDR2 reads YFSETQ. The CDR3 nucleotides are TGCGCCAGCAGCTTGGGACAGGGGACACGCTACGAGCAGTACTTC. Its protein product is CASSLGQGTRYEQYF.

The chain uses TRBV5-1 and TRBJ1-1; D unclear. CDR3 length: 13 residues. Germline V gene data show CDR1 as SGHRS and CDR2 as YFSETQ. The germline V and J ends were trimmed by 3 bases and 0 bases, with 6 bases remaining between them. The CDR3 DNA sequence: TGCGCCAGCAGCTCAGAGCTGAACACTGAAGCTTTCTTT. Amino acid sequence: CASSSELNTEAFF.

In this sample, this clone turned up once. The chain recombines TRBV5-1 with TRBJ2-7; 11 bases fit TRBD2. V dropped 2 bases and J dropped 4; count of bases not matched to a gene: 5. CDR3 length equals 15 residues. Germline V CDR1 and CDR2: SGHRS, YFSETQ. CDR3 nucleotides: TGCGCCAGCAGCTTCTCCGGGACTAGCGGATACGAGCAGTACTTC. It encodes CASSFSGTSGYEQYF.

This rearrangement joins TRBV5-1 to TRBJ1-1, with 7 nucleotides matching TRBD1. The V gene's germline CDR1 is SGHRS and CDR2 YFSETQ. The CDR3 covers 16 residues. V lost 3 bases and J lost 2; bases outside the gene matches: 10. CDR3 coding DNA: TGCGCCAGCAGCTCCAGACAGGGATCCCTAAACACTGAAGCTTTCTTT. It codes for CASSSRQGSLNTEAFF.

The rearrangement uses TRBV9 and TRBJ2-7; D gene unclear. The CDR3 has 14 amino acids. V was clipped by 3 bases and J by 5 bases, with 15 bases between them. Germline V lookup: CDR1 SGDLS, CDR2 YYNGEE. The CDR3 DNA is TGTGCCAGCAGCGAGGGCCTAGTATACCACGAGCAGTACTTC. Amino acids: CASSEGLVYHEQYF.

This clone was found a few times. In DNA form, the CDR3 reads TGTGCCAGCAGTAGCCGGAGCTCCTACAATGAGCAGTTCTTC. The encoded protein is CASSSRSSYNEQFF. J is TRBJ2-1 and V is TRBV2; unclear D gene. CDR1 and CDR2 from the germline V gene are SNHLY and FYNNEI. V lost 5 bases to trimming and J lost 0 bases, with 8 bases between them. CDR3 length equals 14 residues.

The J gene is TRBJ2-5, the V gene TRBV2; D is possibly TRBD2 (6 bases). CDR1 and CDR2 from the germline V gene are SNHLY and FYNNEI. Deletions cut 8 bases from V and 2 bases from J, with 12 bases between. This CDR3 comprises 13 residues. CDR3 in DNA: TGTGCCAGCCTCAGGACTACACAAGAGACCCAGTACTTC. It yields the protein CASLRTTQETQYF.

The chain joins TRBV29-1 to TRBJ2-4; possibly TRBD1 or TRBD2 for D (5 bases each). Germline CDR1 reads SQVTM; CDR2 reads ANQGSEA. This CDR3 is built from 15 residues. V shed 4 bases and J shed 0 bases, with 13 bases lying between them. In nucleotides, the CDR3 is TGCAGCGTTGTGGGGGTACCCCTAGCCAAAAACATTCAGTACTTC. Residues: CSVVGVPLAKNIQYF.